The TCR beta chain described here comes from a study of CD8 T cell repertoires and HIV-1 epitope variants. Turning to the study itself: Separate wells received one of Twenty-five Gag or Nef variant peptides. Tested: three Gag epitope families, Nef HW9 and YT9.

Overall study results and limits: Of 8 or 9 antigen-specific beta clonotypes, six appeared to cross-react with escape variants.

Turning to this clone: The target antigen is unknown.

Per the germline V gene, CDR1 is MNHNS and CDR2 is SASEGT. Trimming removed 4 bases at V and 4 bases at J, with 18 bases between. This CDR3 is built from 16 residues. The protocol was immunoSEQ multiplex PCR, while the TCRdb copy is restricted to in-frame clones and leaves out a portion. Among 4,900 or so clones listed, about three fifths were seen once. The sequence came from a male donor with HIV. Sequencing was carried out using cultured CD8+ T cells derived from PBMCs. The chain employs TRBV6-1 and TRBJ2-3, with D tentatively TRBD1 (5 bases). CDR3 protein: CASSGGLGQLADTQYF. The DNA of the CDR3 is TGTGCCAGCAGTGGTGGCCTGGGGCAGCTCGCAGATACGCAGTATTTT.